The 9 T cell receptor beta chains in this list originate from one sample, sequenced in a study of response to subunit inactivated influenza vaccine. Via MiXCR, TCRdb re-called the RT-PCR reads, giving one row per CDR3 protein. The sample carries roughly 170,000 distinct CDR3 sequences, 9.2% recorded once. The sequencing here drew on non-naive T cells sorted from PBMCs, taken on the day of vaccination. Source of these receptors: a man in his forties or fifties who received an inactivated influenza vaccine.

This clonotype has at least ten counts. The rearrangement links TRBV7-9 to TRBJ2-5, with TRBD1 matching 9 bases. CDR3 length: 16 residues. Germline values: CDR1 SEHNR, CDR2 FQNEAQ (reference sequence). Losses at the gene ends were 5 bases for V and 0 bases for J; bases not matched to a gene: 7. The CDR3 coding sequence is TGTGCCAGCAGCCAGGGACAGGGAATTTACCAAGAGACCCAGTACTTC. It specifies CASSQGQGIYQETQYF. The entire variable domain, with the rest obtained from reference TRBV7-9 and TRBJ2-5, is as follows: DTGVSQNPRHKITKRGQNVTFRCDPISEHNRLYWYRQTLGQGPEFLTYFQNEAQLEKSRLLSDRFSAERPKGSFSTLEIQRTEQGDSAMYLCASSQGQGIYQETQYFGPGTRLLVL.

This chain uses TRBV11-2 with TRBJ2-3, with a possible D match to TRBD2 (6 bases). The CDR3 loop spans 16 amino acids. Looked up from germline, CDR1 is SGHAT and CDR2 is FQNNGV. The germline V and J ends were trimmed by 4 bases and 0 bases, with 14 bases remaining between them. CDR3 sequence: CASSSKLASSTDTQYF. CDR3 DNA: TGTGCCAGCAGCTCCAAACTAGCATCGAGCACAGATACGCAGTATTTT.

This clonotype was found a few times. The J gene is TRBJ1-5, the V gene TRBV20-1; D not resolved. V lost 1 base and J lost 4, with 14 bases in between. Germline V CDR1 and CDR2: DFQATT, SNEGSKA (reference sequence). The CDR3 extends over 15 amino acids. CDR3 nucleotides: TGCAGTGCTAGAGGATCAGGTAGGGCTAATCAGCCCCAGCATTTT. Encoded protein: CSARGSGRANQPQHF.

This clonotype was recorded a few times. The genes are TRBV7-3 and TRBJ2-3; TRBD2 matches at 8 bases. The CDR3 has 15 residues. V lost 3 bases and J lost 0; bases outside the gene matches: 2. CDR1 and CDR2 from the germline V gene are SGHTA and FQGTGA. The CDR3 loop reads CASSFSGESTDTQYF. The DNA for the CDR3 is TGTGCCAGCAGCTTTAGCGGGGAGAGCACAGATACGCAGTATTTT.

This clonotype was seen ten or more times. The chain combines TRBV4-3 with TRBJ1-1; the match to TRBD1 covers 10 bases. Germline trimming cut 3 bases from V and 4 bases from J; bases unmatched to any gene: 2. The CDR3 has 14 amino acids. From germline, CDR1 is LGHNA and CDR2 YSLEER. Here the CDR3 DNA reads TGCGCCAGCAGCCAGGACAGGGGGGTCACTGAAGCTTTCTTT. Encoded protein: CASSQDRGVTEAFF.

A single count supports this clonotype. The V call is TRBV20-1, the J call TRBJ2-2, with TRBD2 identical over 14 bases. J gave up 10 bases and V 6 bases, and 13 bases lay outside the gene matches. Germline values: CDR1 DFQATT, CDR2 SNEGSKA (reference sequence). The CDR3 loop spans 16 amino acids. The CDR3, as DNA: TGCAGTGCCAAGGGACTAGCGGGAGAGGGGGCCGAGGAGCTGTTTTTT. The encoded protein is CSAKGLAGEGAEELFF.

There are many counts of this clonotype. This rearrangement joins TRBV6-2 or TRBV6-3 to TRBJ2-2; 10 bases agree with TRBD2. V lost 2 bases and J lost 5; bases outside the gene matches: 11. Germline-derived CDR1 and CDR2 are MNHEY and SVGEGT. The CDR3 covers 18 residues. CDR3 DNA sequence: TGTGCCAGCAGTTACGGTCTGTCTAGCGGGAGAAATACCGGGGAGCTGTTTTTT. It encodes CASSYGLSSGRNTGELFF.

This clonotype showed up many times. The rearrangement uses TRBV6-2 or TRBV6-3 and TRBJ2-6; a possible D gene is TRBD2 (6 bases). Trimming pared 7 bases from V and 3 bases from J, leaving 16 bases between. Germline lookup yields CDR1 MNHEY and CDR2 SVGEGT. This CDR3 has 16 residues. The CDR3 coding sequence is TGTGCCAGCACTCTAGAGGAGGGTGTTGGGGCCAACGTCCTGACTTTC. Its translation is CASTLEEGVGANVLTF.

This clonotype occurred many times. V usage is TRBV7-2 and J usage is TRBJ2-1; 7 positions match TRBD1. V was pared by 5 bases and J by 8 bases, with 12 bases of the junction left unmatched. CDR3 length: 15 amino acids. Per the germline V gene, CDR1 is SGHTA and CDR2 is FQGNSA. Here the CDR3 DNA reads TGTGCCAGCAGCCCCCGGGACAGCGATACGGATGAGCAGTTCTTC. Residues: CASSPRDSDTDEQFF. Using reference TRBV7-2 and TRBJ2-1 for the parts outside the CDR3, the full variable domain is GAGVSQSPSNKVTEKGKDVELRCDPISGHTALYWYRQSLGQGLEFLIYFQGNSAPDKSGLPSDRFSAERTGGSVSTLTIQRTQQEDSAVYLCASSPRDSDTDEQFFGPGTRLTVL.